This T cell receptor beta chain is drawn from a study of tumor-infiltrating lymphocytes in primary liver carcinoma (dated by TCRdb to between 2016 and 2019). With respect to the entire study: Between late 2015 and early 2016, a few patients in China with histopathologically diagnosed primary liver carcinoma had their tumors surgically resected. Across five regions of each liver tumor, along with adjacent normal tissue and blood, the study brought together TCRbeta repertoire sequencing, expression microarrays and whole-exome sequencing. The five patients, three men and two women aged 30 to 69 years, had hepatocellular carcinoma (four) or combined HCC and intrahepatic cholangiocarcinoma (one). The five patients had tumors of stage T1-T3 N0M0, with maximum diameters ranging from about 4.2 to 11 cm. Each sample produced roughly 3.5 to 7.13 million productive TCRbeta reads, and read depth showed no significant difference between tissue types. A total of approximately 35 specimens from 5 patients underwent TCRbeta repertoire sequencing, comprising some 25 tumor regions, 5 adjacent noncancerous liver tissues and 5 peripheral blood samples. Repertoires from technical replicates were highly reproducible, with mean shared-clone rates roughly 0.86 and correlation coefficients above 0.95. Overall study results and their limits: Since the samples were bulk and unsorted, there was no way to compare CD4+ and CD8+ T cell repertoires. Only the TCR beta chain was sequenced, which likely underestimates true repertoire diversity because unpaired alpha chains were not captured. The study included only five patients, and the authors note findings should be validated in a larger study. Repertoire overlap was found to be higher between tumor regions (mean around 35%) than between tumor-adjacent (about 17%) or tumor-blood (about 14%) pairs, consistent with antigen-driven expansion. Compared with blood, tumors had a significantly larger share of the repertoire taken up by the top 250 clones (p = 0.039).

CDR1 and CDR2 are read off the germline V gene as MNHEY and SVGAGI. Its CDR3 holds 13 amino acids, cysteine through phenylalanine. CDR3 DNA is the only sequence kept; it has 39 bases, read in frame from the first base. RNA from unsorted whole blood was extracted with TRIzol reagent, and germline DNA was obtained with the DNeasy Blood & Tissue kit. At the time of sampling, the patients were treatment-naive and had chronic HBV infection. Before surgery, 3.5 to 4 milliliters of peripheral blood were drawn into K2EDTA tubes. With regard to this clonotype: No antigen is known for it. Since a much larger clone is just one base distant, this may be a read error.

Using a constant-region primer and ProtoScript II reverse transcriptase, TCRbeta-specific cDNA was reverse-transcribed from about 460 ng total RNA. The TCRbeta libraries were prepared through three rounds of nested multiplex PCR following a slightly modified ARM-PCR procedure. Each of the first two PCR rounds ran for approximately 9 cycles using multiplex TRBV1-TRBV30 forward primers together with a Cbeta reverse primer. A final 25-cycle PCR with Deep VentR polymerase added sample barcodes and Illumina adapters. Before sequencing, amplicons of 200-500 bp were gel-purified using a QIAquick gel extraction kit. The TCRbeta amplicons were sequenced with 250-bp paired-end reads on an Illumina HiSeq 2500. Processing in the source paper ran as follows. Trimmomatic v0.33 was used to quality-trim the reads, and FLASH v1.2.11 was used to merge paired reads so that full CDR3 sequences could be recovered. V, D and J germline segments were assigned to the rearranged TCRbeta sequences by MiGEC v1.2.1b. Clonotype statistics and Shannon-Wiener diversity indices were calculated with VDJtools v1.0.0. Except for diversity analysis, only each sample's 250 most abundant clonotypes were used in subsequent analyses to reduce sampling bias. TCRdb trimmed the raw reads at Q25, called clones with MiXCR and kept productive beta chains. Each record represents a unique CDR3 protein, reported with the most common genes and DNA among its rows. These V and J calls originate from TCRdb's pipeline instead of the authors' own analysis. In this sample the table shows under 200,000 distinct CDR3 sequences, around three fifths of which occur a single time. About 7.1% of the sample lies in the top ten.

This clonotype originated in a woman in her sixties or seventies with primary liver carcinoma and hepatitis B virus infection. Sequencing used peripheral blood. The V and J genes are TRBV6-5 and TRBJ2-7, with the D segment identity uncertain. The CDR3 region: CASSYSGSYKQYF. The nucleotides read TGTGCCAGCAGTTACTCGGGCTCCTACAAGCAGTACTTC.